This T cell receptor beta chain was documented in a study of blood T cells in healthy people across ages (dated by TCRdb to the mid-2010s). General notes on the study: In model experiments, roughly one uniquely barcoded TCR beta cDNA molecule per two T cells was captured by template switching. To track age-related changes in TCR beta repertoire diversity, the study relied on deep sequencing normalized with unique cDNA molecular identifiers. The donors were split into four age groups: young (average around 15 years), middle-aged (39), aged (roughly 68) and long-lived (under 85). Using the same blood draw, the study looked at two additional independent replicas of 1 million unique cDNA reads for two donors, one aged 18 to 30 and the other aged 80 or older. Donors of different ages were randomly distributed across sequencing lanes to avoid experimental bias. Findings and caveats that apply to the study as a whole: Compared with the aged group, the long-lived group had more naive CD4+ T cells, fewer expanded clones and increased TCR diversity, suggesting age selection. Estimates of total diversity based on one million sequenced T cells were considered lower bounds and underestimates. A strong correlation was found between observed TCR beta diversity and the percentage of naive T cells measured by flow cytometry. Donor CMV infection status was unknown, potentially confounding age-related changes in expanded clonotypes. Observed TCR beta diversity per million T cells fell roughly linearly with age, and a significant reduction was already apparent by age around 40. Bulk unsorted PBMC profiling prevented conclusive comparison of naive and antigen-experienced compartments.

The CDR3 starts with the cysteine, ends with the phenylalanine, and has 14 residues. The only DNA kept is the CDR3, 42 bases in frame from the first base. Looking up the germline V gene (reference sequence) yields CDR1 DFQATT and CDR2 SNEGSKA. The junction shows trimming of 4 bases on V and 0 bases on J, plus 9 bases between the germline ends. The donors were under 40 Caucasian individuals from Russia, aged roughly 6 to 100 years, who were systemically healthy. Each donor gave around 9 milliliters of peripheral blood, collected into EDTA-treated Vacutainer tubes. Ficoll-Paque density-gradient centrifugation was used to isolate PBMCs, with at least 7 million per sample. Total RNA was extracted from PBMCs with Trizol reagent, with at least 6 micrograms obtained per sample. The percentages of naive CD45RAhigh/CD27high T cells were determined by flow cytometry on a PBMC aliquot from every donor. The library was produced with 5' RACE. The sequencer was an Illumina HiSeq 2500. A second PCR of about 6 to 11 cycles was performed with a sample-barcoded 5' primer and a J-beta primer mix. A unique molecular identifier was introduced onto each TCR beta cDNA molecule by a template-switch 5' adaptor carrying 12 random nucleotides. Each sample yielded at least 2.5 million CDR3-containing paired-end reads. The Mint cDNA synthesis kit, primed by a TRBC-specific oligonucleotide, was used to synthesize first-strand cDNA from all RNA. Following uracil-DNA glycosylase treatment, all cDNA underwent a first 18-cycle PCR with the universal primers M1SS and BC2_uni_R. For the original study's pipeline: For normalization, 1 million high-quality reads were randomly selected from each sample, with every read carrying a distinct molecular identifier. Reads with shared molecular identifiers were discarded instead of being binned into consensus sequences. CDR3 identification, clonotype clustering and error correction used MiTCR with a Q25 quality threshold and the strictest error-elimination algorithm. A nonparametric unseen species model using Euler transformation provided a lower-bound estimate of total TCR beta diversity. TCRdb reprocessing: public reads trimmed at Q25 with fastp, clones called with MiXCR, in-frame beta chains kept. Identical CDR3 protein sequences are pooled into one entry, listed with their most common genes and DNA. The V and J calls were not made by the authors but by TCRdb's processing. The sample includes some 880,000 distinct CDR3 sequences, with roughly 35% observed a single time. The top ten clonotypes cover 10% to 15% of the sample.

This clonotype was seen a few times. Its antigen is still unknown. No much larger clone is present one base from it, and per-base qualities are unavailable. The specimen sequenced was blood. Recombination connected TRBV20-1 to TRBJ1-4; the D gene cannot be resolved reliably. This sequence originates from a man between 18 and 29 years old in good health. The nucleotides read TGCAGTGCTAAAAAGGGTGCAACTAATGAAAAACTGTTTTTT. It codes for CSAKKGATNEKLFF.